This paragraph reports one T cell receptor (beta chain). What it binds is not known. The data originate from a study of blood T cell dynamics during melanoma immunotherapy. The study's findings and limits: Clones driving repertoire changes may be melanoma-specific or general immune activation.

Profiling relied on immunoSEQ multiplex PCR, and the TCRdb table lists in-frame clones only, not all of them. This table has about 13,000 clones, approximately 89% appearing once. Regarding time point: pre-treatment baseline. At 12 weeks after first infusion, RECIST 1.1 defined response for most patients. Prior systemic cancer therapy, immunosuppressant use and other active malignancies excluded patients. This specimen consisted of blood, obtained from a patient treated with checkpoint blockade. This sequence was found in a human donor with melanoma.

CDR3 residues: CASSTGAQGNTGELFF. As DNA, the CDR3 is TGTGCCAGCAGTACAGGGGCCCAGGGGAACACCGGGGAGCTGTTTTTT. The J gene is TRBJ2-2, the V gene TRBV2, with 7 bases aligning to TRBD1. The CDR3 length is 16 residues. Germline V gives CDR1 SNHLY, CDR2 FYNNEI. Trimming removed 5 bases from V and 1 base from J; junction bases left unmatched: 7.